This T cell receptor (beta chain) was obtained from a study of CD8 T cells in ankylosing spondylitis. Study-level results: Clones linked to the disease showed a CD8+ phenotype. They occurred at relatively low frequencies in peripheral blood. Past studies reported some motif variants in reactive arthritis synovial fluid and blood. Reportedly, matched ankylosing spondylitis synovial fluid was significantly enriched for disease-linked clones.

The authors made TCR beta libraries by quantitative 5'-RACE with molecular barcodes. One entry per CDR3 protein results from TCRdb running MiXCR on the 5' RACE reads. Of 350,000 to 400,000 distinct CDR3 sequences in the sample, about 20% were seen once. On this clonotype: Its matching antigen is unknown.

The CDR3 spans 13 residues. V lost 6 bases and J 5 bases, leaving 14 bases between the germline ends. Germline values: CDR1 MGHDK, CDR2 SYGVNS. The source is a male donor with ankylosing spondylitis or in good health (not recorded which). The sequenced sample was blood, either unsorted or a sorted T cell fraction (not recorded which). The chain links TRBV25-1 to TRBJ2-7; no clear D. The CDR3 region has the DNA TGTGCCAGCAGCACCGACCTCGCCCACGAGCAGTACTTC. It is translated as CASSTDLAHEQYF.